This T cell receptor beta chain is from a study of blood T cell repertoires in COVID-19. The table came from immunoSEQ multiplex PCR; TCRdb's copy has only in-frame clones and leaves some out. Of 230,000 or so clones listed, roughly 90% are singletons. The CDR3 contains 13 residues. V dropped 3 bases and J dropped 7; count of bases not matched to a gene: 4. Sequencing used peripheral blood. The origin of this receptor is a woman in her sixties with COVID-19, enrolled during active disease. The V gene is TRBV12-3 or TRBV12-4, the J gene TRBJ1-1, with 8 bases that match TRBD1. The CDR3: CASSFNRGSEAFF. CDR3 bases: TGTGCCAGCAGTTTTAACAGGGGGAGTGAAGCTTTCTTT.